The 25 T cell receptor beta chains presented below share a single source sample, sequenced in a study of cytomegalovirus exposure and HLA in healthy donors (dated by TCRdb to the late 2010s). Receptor libraries were prepared by the immunoSEQ multiplex PCR assay. TCRdb took this table from immuneACCESS and kept in-frame rearrangements with V and J called. Such tables lack part of the clones; where checked against another copy, unresolved V genes explain under half of the gap, and the rest is unexplained. The sample yields under 200,000 clones; about 90% were counted once. The leading ten clones occupy around 4.4% of the sample. Sequencing was carried out using PBMCs. These receptors were obtained from a man younger than 30 in good health and CMV-seropositive.

The chain is built from TRBV13 and TRBJ2-7; 9 bases line up with TRBD2. The J segment lost 4 bases and the V segment lost 2 bases, leaving 6 bases of the junction unmatched. Per the germline V gene, CDR1 is PRHDT and CDR2 is FYEKMQ (reference sequence). The CDR3 sequence is 15 residues long. The CDR3 DNA sequence: TGTGCCAGCAGCTTAAGTCCTAGCGGGAATTACGAGCAGTACTTC. Protein sequence: CASSLSPSGNYEQYF.

This clone was counted once. J is TRBJ1-5 and V is TRBV6-6, with D possibly being TRBD1 (5 bases). Between the trimmed V and J ends, which lost 6 bases and 2 bases, there was a span of 11 bases. The CDR3 is 14 residues long. Germline CDR1 and CDR2: MNHNY and SVGAGI (reference sequence). The CDR3 sequence: CASSPDRGNQPQHF. CDR3 nucleotide sequence: TGTGCCAGCAGCCCCGACAGAGGCAATCAGCCCCAGCATTTT.

This chain uses TRBV11-2 with TRBJ2-2; the D gene is possibly TRBD2 (6 bases). Between the trimmed V and J ends, which lost 6 bases and 0 bases, there was a span of 14 bases. CDR3 length: 16 residues. CDR1 and CDR2 (germline): SGHAT, FQNNGV. The CDR3 protein is CASRAWLASNTGELFF. CDR3 in DNA: TGTGCCAGCAGAGCTTGGCTAGCGTCGAACACCGGGGAGCTGTTTTTT. The full variable domain, its missing parts supplied by reference TRBV11-2 and TRBJ2-2, is EAGVAQSPRYKIIEKRQSVAFWCNPISGHATLYWYQQILGQGPKLLIQFQNNGVVDDSQLPKDRFSAERLKGVDSTLKIQPAKLEDSAVYLCASRAWLASNTGELFFGEGSRLTVL.

The chain is built from TRBV5-1 and TRBJ2-1, with D tentatively TRBD2 (5 bases). The V end lost 4 bases, the J end lost 3 bases, and 11 bases lay between the germline ends. The CDR3 covers 14 residues. Per the germline V gene, CDR1 is SGHRS and CDR2 is YFSETQ. This CDR3 is CASSGSTFYNEQFF. CDR3 bases: TGCGCCAGCAGCGGGAGTACTTTCTACAATGAGCAGTTCTTC.

The chain has TRBV19 and TRBJ2-7, with 12 bases identical to TRBD2. CDR3 length: 16 amino acids. V gave up 6 bases and J gave up 6 bases; unmatched junction bases: 12. CDR1 is LNHDA, CDR2 SQIVND, per germline (reference sequence). The CDR3 spells CASRHTSGRLESEQYF. The DNA of the CDR3 is TGTGCCAGTAGGCATACTAGCGGGAGGTTGGAGAGCGAGCAGTACTTC. The whole variable domain, remainder taken from reference TRBV19 and TRBJ2-7, is DGGITQSPKYLFRKEGQNVTLSCEQNLNHDAMYWYRQDPGQGLRLIYYSQIVNDFQKGDIAEGYSVSREKKESFPLTVTSAQKNPTAFYLCASRHTSGRLESEQYFGPGTRLTVT.

V gene TRBV5-6 combines with J gene TRBJ1-4; D might be TRBD1 (5 bases). CDR3 size: 16 residues. Trimming stripped 4 bases from V and 0 bases from J, with 13 bases between. CDR1 is SGHDT and CDR2 is YYEEEE in the germline V gene. The CDR3 DNA follows: TGTGCCAGCAGCCCAGGGATTAGGGCAACTAATGAAAAACTGTTTTTT. This codes for CASSPGIRATNEKLFF.

The chain joins TRBV9 to TRBJ1-3; no clear D. Between the trimmed V and J ends, which lost 0 bases and 0 bases, there was a span of 7 bases. The germline gives CDR1 SGDLS, CDR2 YYNGEE. The CDR3 sequence is 15 residues long. CDR3 DNA: TGTGCCAGCAGCGTAGGGGCTAACTCTGGAAACACCATATATTTT. It specifies CASSVGANSGNTIYF.

J is TRBJ2-2 and V is TRBV10-3; 8 positions agree with TRBD2. Trimming removed 7 bases from V and 5 bases from J; junction bases left unmatched: 3. Per germline, CDR1 ENHRY and CDR2 SYGVKD. The CDR3 has 13 residues. This CDR3 is CAINPGGTGELFF. The CDR3 nucleotides are TGTGCCATCAATCCGGGGGGGACCGGGGAGCTGTTTTTT.

The chain joins TRBV5-1 to TRBJ2-7, with 8 positions matching TRBD2. The trim removed 4 bases at V and 5 bases at J, leaving 17 bases unmatched. CDR1 and CDR2 (germline): SGHRS, YFSETQ. The CDR3 sequence is 17 residues long. The CDR3 sequence: CASSPGGLARSPHEQYF. The CDR3 region has the DNA TGCGCCAGCAGCCCGGGAGGGCTAGCGCGAAGCCCCCACGAGCAGTACTTC.

The chain uses TRBV18 and TRBJ1-1, with a possible D match to TRBD1 (6 bases). The CDR3 runs 16 residues. Germline assignment: CDR1 KGHSH and CDR2 LQKENI. Between the trimmed V and J ends, which lost 4 bases and 2 bases, there was a span of 17 bases. This CDR3 reads CASSRMTGGLNTEAFF. In DNA, the CDR3 is TGTGCCAGCTCACGAATGACAGGCGGTCTCAACACTGAAGCTTTCTTT.

V usage is TRBV2 and J usage is TRBJ1-1; maybe TRBD1 (6 bases). Germline V CDR1 and CDR2: SNHLY, FYNNEI. V was cut by 6 bases and J by 4 bases, with 21 bases left in between. The CDR3 is 16 amino acids. CDR3 sequence: CASRETGFGMSTEAFF. CDR3 DNA sequence: TGTGCCAGCAGGGAAACAGGGTTTGGTATGAGCACTGAAGCTTTCTTT.

This clone has more than one count but fewer than ten. CDR3 residues: CASSSDPTSGSYNEQFF. The CDR3 nucleotides are TGTGCCAGCAGCTCCGATCCGACTAGCGGATCCTACAATGAGCAGTTCTTC. This chain connects TRBV9 to TRBJ2-1, with 9 nucleotides matching TRBD2. The V gene end was trimmed by 4 bases and the J gene end by 1 base; junction bases not matched to a gene: 9. The CDR3 totals 17 residues. Germline V gene lookup returns CDR1 SGDLS and CDR2 YYNGEE.

The chain recombines TRBV4-1 with TRBJ2-2; 8 bases are shared with TRBD1. Germline V gives CDR1 MGHRA, CDR2 YSYEKL. The length of the CDR3 is 18 residues. V was pared by 4 bases and J by 1 base, with 11 bases of the junction left unmatched. In DNA form, the CDR3 reads TGCGCCAGCAGCCTATCACCTTGGACAGGGCGGAACACCGGGGAGCTGTTTTTT. This encodes CASSLSPWTGRNTGELFF.

V gene TRBV7-3 combines with J gene TRBJ2-3, with 9 positions matching TRBD1. Losses at the gene ends were 5 bases for V and 0 bases for J; bases not matched to a gene: 6. CDR3 size: 16 residues. In germline, CDR1 is SGHTA, CDR2 FQGTGA. The CDR3 here is CASSPGQGTSTDTQYF. The DNA for the CDR3 is TGTGCCAGCAGCCCCGGACAGGGGACAAGCACAGATACGCAGTATTTT.

The CDR3 sequence: CASSALPGQGGEQFF. CDR3 bases: TGTGCCAGCAGCGCTTTACCGGGACAGGGAGGTGAGCAGTTCTTC. The chain couples TRBV7-2 to TRBJ2-1, with 9 bases identical to TRBD1. Germline V gene data show CDR1 as SGHTA and CDR2 as FQGNSA. V lost 5 bases, J lost 9 bases, and 11 bases stayed unmatched. The CDR3 sequence is 15 residues long.

This rearrangement joins TRBV27 to TRBJ2-7; TRBD1 agrees at 9 bases. The germline V gene has CDR1 MNHEY and CDR2 SMNVEV (reference sequence). The CDR3 totals 16 residues. Trimming at V came to 5 bases and at J to 6 bases, leaving 14 bases not matched to a gene. The CDR3 DNA is TGTGCCAGCAGTCGACAACCGGGACAGGGTATTGGCGAGCAGTACTTC. As protein: CASSRQPGQGIGEQYF.

The chain couples TRBV11-3 to TRBJ2-1; 8 nucleotides match TRBD2. In germline, CDR1 is SGHNT, CDR2 YENEEA. Trimming at V came to 8 bases and at J to 7 bases, leaving 10 bases not matched to a gene. This CDR3 spans 14 amino acids. CDR3 protein: CASHAGGFGNEQFF. The DNA for the CDR3 is TGTGCCAGCCACGCGGGAGGTTTCGGGAATGAGCAGTTCTTC.

This clone was counted a single time. The J gene is TRBJ2-5, the V gene TRBV2; 9 nucleotides line up with TRBD1. After removal of 1 base from V and 0 bases from J, the junction contained 6 bases not matched to a gene. Germline V gene lookup returns CDR1 SNHLY and CDR2 FYNNEI. The CDR3 covers 17 residues. The CDR3 region has the DNA TGTGCCAGCAGTGAAGTGGGACAGGGATCGTACCAAGAGACCCAGTACTTC. Residues: CASSEVGQGSYQETQYF.

The CDR3 sequence: CASSPPRTGTDSYEQYF. In DNA form, the CDR3 reads TGTGCCAGCTCACCACCAAGAACCGGGACAGACTCCTACGAGCAGTACTTC. The genes are TRBV18 and TRBJ2-7, with 7 bases aligning to TRBD1. Germline V lookup: CDR1 KGHSH, CDR2 LQKENI. The CDR3 is made up of 17 amino acids. V lost 0 bases and J lost 0; bases outside the gene matches: 8.

A note on this clone: Relative to the germline gene, one junction end is altered; a read error may explain this. The V gene is TRBV7-7, the J gene TRBJ2-7, with TRBD1 matching 10 bases. The CDR3 covers 17 residues. Germline CDR1 is SSHAT and CDR2 is FNYEAQ (reference sequence). Written as DNA, the CDR3 is TGTGCTAGCAGCTTACCCGGGACAGGGGATCTAGTCTACGAGCAGTACTTC. This gives the protein CASSLPGTGDLVYEQYF.

Comment on this clone: The junction shows a germline mismatch at one end, possibly a read error. The CDR3 is CASSLAGRVNF. CDR3 in DNA: TGTGCCAGCAGCTTAGCGGGACGGGTTAATTTC. The rearrangement links TRBV5-6 to TRBJ2-7, with 7 bases aligning to TRBD2. From germline, CDR1 is SGHDT and CDR2 YYEEEE. This CDR3 spans 11 amino acids. The whole variable domain, remainder taken from reference TRBV5-6 and TRBJ2-7, is DAGVTQSPTHLIKTRGQQVTLRCSPKSGHDTVSWYQQALGQGPQFIFQYYEEEERQRGNFPDRFSGHQFPNYSSELNVNALLLGDSALYLCASSLAGRVNFGPGTRLTVT.

V is TRBV11-3 and J is TRBJ2-1, with TRBD2 as a possible D gene (6 bases). The CDR3 totals 13 residues. V was pared by 1 base and J by 14 bases, with 15 bases between. Per the germline V gene, CDR1 is SGHNT and CDR2 is YENEEA. CDR3 sequence reads: CASSLVPRGMEFF. CDR3 sequence (DNA): TGTGCCAGCAGCTTAGTTCCCCGCGGGATGGAGTTCTTC.

The chain links TRBV7-2 to TRBJ1-5; the D is unclear. Trimming stripped 1 base from V and 7 bases from J, with 5 bases between. The V gene's germline CDR1 is SGHTA and CDR2 FQGNSA. CDR3 length: 12 amino acids. Here the CDR3 reads CASSLVRQPQHF. The CDR3 bases are TGTGCCAGCAGCTTAGTTCGGCAGCCCCAGCATTTT.

The chain uses TRBV4-2 and TRBJ1-2; D not certain. V was shortened by 1 base and J by 5 bases, with 17 bases between the two germline ends. CDR1 and CDR2 from the germline V gene are LGHNA and YNFKEQ. The CDR3 has 16 residues. Here the CDR3 DNA reads TGTGCCAGCAGCCAAGTAAAGACATGGTCGCGTTATGGCTACACCTTC. It codes for CASSQVKTWSRYGYTF.

The V gene is TRBV28, the J gene TRBJ1-1; D perhaps matches TRBD1 (5 bases). Per germline, CDR1 MDHEN and CDR2 SYDVKM. The CDR3 covers 17 residues. Trimming pared 6 bases from V and 0 bases from J, leaving 20 bases between. This chain's CDR3 is CASSLGGTGLLNTEAFF. As DNA, the CDR3 is TGTGCCAGCAGCCTGGGGGGTACGGGACTACTGAACACTGAAGCTTTCTTT.